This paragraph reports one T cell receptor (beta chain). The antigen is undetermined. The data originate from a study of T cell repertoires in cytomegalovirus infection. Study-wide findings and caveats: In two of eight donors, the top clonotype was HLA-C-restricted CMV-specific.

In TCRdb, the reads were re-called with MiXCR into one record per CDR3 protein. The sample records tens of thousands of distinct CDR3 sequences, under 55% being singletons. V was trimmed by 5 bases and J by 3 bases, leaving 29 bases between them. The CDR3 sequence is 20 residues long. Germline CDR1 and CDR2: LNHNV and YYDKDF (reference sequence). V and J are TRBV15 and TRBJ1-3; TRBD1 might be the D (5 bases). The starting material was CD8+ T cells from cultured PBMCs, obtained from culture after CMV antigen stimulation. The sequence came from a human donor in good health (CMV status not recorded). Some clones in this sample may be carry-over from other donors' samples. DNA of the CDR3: TGTGCCACCAGCGCGAACCTAAAATTCGGTGGCAGGGACCTTGGAAACACCATATATTTT. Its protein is CATSANLKFGGRDLGNTIYF. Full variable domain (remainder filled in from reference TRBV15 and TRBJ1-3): DAMVIQNPRYQVTQFGKPVTLSCSQTLNHNVMYWYQQKSSQAPKLLFHYYDKDFNNEADTPDNFQSRRPNTSFCFLDIRSPGLGDTAMYLCATSANLKFGGRDLGNTIYFGEGSWLTVV.